This T cell receptor (beta chain) appears in the sequencing data of a study of glioma-infiltrating T cells. General observations from the study: Only very few CDR3 sequences appeared in both tissue and blood. Tissue-blood divergence was below expectation in non-neoplastic patients, above in gliomas.

A note on this clonotype: Its antigen remains unknown.

The CDR3 runs 14 residues. The V and J ends lost 5 bases and 3 bases, in that order; junction bases with no gene match: 0. Amplification of TCR alpha and beta CDR3 regions from RNA used iRepertoire nested multiplex PCR. For one-step reverse transcription and amplification, about 90-450 ng of tissue mRNA or PBMC total RNA was used. Using its own MiXCR run on the multiplex PCR reads, TCRdb lists one record per CDR3 protein. Of about 180,000 distinct CDR3 sequences in the sample, around 45% are singletons; the top ten hold roughly 5.2%. This sequence was found in a human donor with low-grade glioma or glioblastoma, undergoing nonglioma brain surgery, or in good health (not recorded which). The chain joins TRBV12-3 or TRBV12-4 to TRBJ2-5; 13 bases fit TRBD2. Sequenced input: glioma tissue, nonneoplastic brain tissue, or PBMCs (not recorded which). This CDR3 is CASSGTSGKETQYF. CDR3 sequence (DNA): TGTGCCAGCAGTGGGACTAGCGGGAAAGAGACCCAGTACTTC.